The 28 T cell receptor beta chains below all came from one sample that was sequenced in a study of blood T cell repertoires in COVID-19. Some clones are missing from TCRdb's copy, which holds only in-frame ones; the method was immunoSEQ multiplex PCR. This table holds 90,000 to 150,000 clones, 79% found once. The sequencing sample was made of peripheral blood. The receptor source for this set is a woman older than 75 with acute or convalescent COVID-19.

This clone was seen a single time. The chain recombines TRBV6-4 with TRBJ1-6; the match to TRBD1 covers 7 bases. CDR3 size: 15 residues. J was trimmed by 7 bases and V by 6 bases; bases with no gene match: 9. The germline V gene has CDR1 MRHNA and CDR2 SNTAGT. DNA of the CDR3: TGTGCCAGCAGAGAACTCACAGGGGTAAATTCACCCCTCCACTTT. This codes for CASRELTGVNSPLHF.

This clone appeared once. The chain has TRBV11-2 and TRBJ2-1, with D possibly being TRBD1 (5 bases). Germline CDR1 and CDR2: SGHAT and FQNNGV. The CDR3 is made up of 14 amino acids. Trimming removed 7 bases at V and 0 bases at J, with 10 bases between. The chain's CDR3 is CASTRVLSYNEQFF. The CDR3, as DNA: TGTGCCAGCACCAGGGTCCTCTCCTACAATGAGCAGTTCTTC.

This chain uses TRBV9 with TRBJ2-3; 11 nucleotides line up with TRBD2. V trimming: 1 base; J trimming: 5 bases; junction bases outside the gene matches: 12. The CDR3 loop spans 18 amino acids. CDR1 and CDR2 (germline): SGDLS, YYNGEE. This chain's CDR3 is CASSVSPVSGREIDTQYF. The DNA of the CDR3 is TGTGCCAGCAGCGTAAGCCCCGTTAGCGGGAGGGAGATAGATACGCAGTATTTT.

In this sample, this clone turned up once. The chain is built from TRBV28 and TRBJ2-3; D not resolved. The CDR3 sequence is 12 residues long. Between the trimmed V and J ends, which lost 8 bases and 2 bases, there was a span of 8 bases. From germline, CDR1 is MDHEN and CDR2 SYDVKM. The CDR3 loop reads CASCQVTDTQYF. The CDR3 region has the DNA TGTGCCAGCTGTCAGGTCACAGATACGCAGTATTTT.

V gene TRBV4-3 combines with J gene TRBJ1-6, with D uncertain. The CDR3 runs 19 residues. Trimming removed 0 bases at V and 0 bases at J, with 15 bases between. Per germline, CDR1 LGHNA and CDR2 YSLEER. CDR3 nucleotides: TGCGCCAGCAGCCAAGATCCCGCAGGCGTTAGCTCCTATAATTCACCCCTCCACTTT. Encoded protein: CASSQDPAGVSSYNSPLHF.

The table lists this clone with a few counts. This sequence joins TRBV2 and TRBJ1-5; D possibly corresponds to TRBD1 (6 bases). Trimming removed 6 bases at V and 6 bases at J, with 15 bases between. Germline loops: CDR1 SNHLY, CDR2 FYNNEI. The CDR3 runs 14 residues. The chain's CDR3 is CASRGPGAGQPQHF. The CDR3 region has the DNA TGTGCCAGCAGGGGACCAGGGGCGGGTCAGCCCCAGCATTTT.

The chain has TRBV7-3 and TRBJ2-5; tentative D call: TRBD1 (6 bases). The CDR3 runs 14 residues. Germline CDR1 is SGHTA and CDR2 is FQGTGA. V lost 2 bases to trimming and J lost 7 bases, with 14 bases between them. Here the CDR3 DNA reads TGTGCCAGCAGCTTAGGGCCAGGGGCAGGGACCCAGTACTTC. Translated, it gives CASSLGPGAGTQYF. The whole variable domain, remainder taken from reference TRBV7-3 and TRBJ2-5, is GAGVSQTPSNKVTEKGKYVELRCDPISGHTALYWYRQSLGQGPEFLIYFQGTGAADDSGLPNDRFFAVRPEGSVSTLKIQRTERGDSAVYLCASSLGPGAGTQYFGPGTRLLVL.

The chain carries TRBV19 and TRBJ2-3, with 10 nucleotides matching TRBD2. J lost 0 bases, V lost 6 bases, and 6 bases had no gene match. Germline V gene data show CDR1 as LNHDA and CDR2 as SQIVND (reference sequence). The CDR3 is 16 residues long. CDR3 nucleotide sequence: TGTGCCAGTAGGAAGAAGACTAGCGGGAGCACAGATACGCAGTATTTT. Protein sequence: CASRKKTSGSTDTQYF. The full variable domain, its missing parts supplied by reference TRBV19 and TRBJ2-3, is DGGITQSPKYLFRKEGQNVTLSCEQNLNHDAMYWYRQDPGQGLRLIYYSQIVNDFQKGDIAEGYSVSREKKESFPLTVTSAQKNPTAFYLCASRKKTSGSTDTQYFGPGTRLTVL.

V gene TRBV6-4 combines with J gene TRBJ1-6, with TRBD1 matching over 7 bases. The CDR3 length is 17 residues. V shed 6 bases and J 0 bases; nucleotides not matched to a gene: 8. Germline V gives CDR1 MRHNA, CDR2 SNTAGT. The CDR3, as DNA: TGTGCCAGCAGCCCCACAGGGGCTGGCTCCTATAATTCACCCCTCCACTTT. Translated, it gives CASSPTGAGSYNSPLHF.

The chain uses TRBV7-9 and TRBJ1-6; D unclear. Trimming pared 3 bases from V and 8 bases from J, leaving 5 bases between. The length of the CDR3 is 12 residues. In germline, CDR1 is SEHNR, CDR2 FQNEAQ (reference sequence). CDR3 amino acids: CASSFHHSPLHF. The CDR3 nucleotides are TGTGCCAGCAGCTTTCATCATTCACCCCTCCACTTT.

This chain uses TRBV3-1 (or the pseudogene TRBV3-2) with TRBJ2-5, with 7 bases matching TRBD1. This CDR3 contains 14 residues. Germline CDR1 LGHDT, CDR2 YNNKEL (reference sequence). V shed 3 bases and J 1 base; nucleotides not matched to a gene: 2. CDR3 residues: CASSQGTVQETQYF. In DNA, the CDR3 is TGTGCCAGCAGCCAGGGGACAGTCCAAGAGACCCAGTACTTC.

The rearrangement uses TRBV6-5 and TRBJ2-7; TRBD2 aligns across 7 bases. The ends lost 7 bases at V and 5 bases at J; junction bases unmatched: 14. Germline CDR1 is MNHEY and CDR2 is SVGAGI. This CDR3 has 15 residues. The CDR3 reads CASKRRGESGHEQYF. In nucleotides, the CDR3 is TGTGCCAGCAAACGACGGGGGGAGTCAGGGCACGAGCAGTACTTC.

This rearrangement joins TRBV4-1 to TRBJ1-2; 7 bases line up with TRBD1. J gave up 4 bases and V 4 bases, and 9 bases lay outside the gene matches. The CDR3 contains 15 residues. Germline assignment: CDR1 MGHRA and CDR2 YSYEKL. CDR3 sequence: CASSRDRVRGYGYTF. CDR3 DNA: TGCGCCAGCAGCCGTGACAGGGTGAGGGGCTATGGCTACACCTTC.

This chain links TRBV28 with TRBJ2-7; TRBD1 matches at 7 bases. The V gene end was trimmed by 10 bases and the J gene end by 2 bases; junction bases not matched to a gene: 8. Germline loops: CDR1 MDHEN, CDR2 SYDVKM. The CDR3 is 13 residues long. CDR3 sequence: CATRQGTPYEQYF. DNA for the CDR3: TGTGCCACCCGACAGGGTACCCCCTACGAGCAGTACTTC.

The CDR3 DNA is TGCGCCAGCCAACCTACTAGCGGGGGTAGCACCGGGGAGCTGTTTTTT. This translates into CASQPTSGGSTGELFF. The chain employs TRBV5-1 and TRBJ2-2; 11 bases agree with TRBD2. With 7 bases clipped from V and 4 bases from J, the junction kept 9 bases outside the gene matches. This CDR3 has 16 amino acids. Germline assignment: CDR1 SGHRS and CDR2 YFSETQ.

The chain recombines TRBV6-6 with TRBJ1-5; 8 positions match TRBD1. Per germline, CDR1 MNHNY and CDR2 SVGAGI (reference sequence). The CDR3 is 15 residues long. Trimming at V came to 5 bases and at J to 7 bases, leaving 10 bases not matched to a gene. CDR3 protein: CASSLPGQGRQPQHF. CDR3 DNA: TGTGCCAGCAGTCTCCCCGGACAGGGCCGGCAGCCCCAGCATTTT.

This clone was seen just once. J is TRBJ1-2 and V is TRBV6-5, with 8 positions matching TRBD1. The J segment lost 14 bases and the V segment lost 1 base, leaving 9 bases of the junction unmatched. CDR3 length equals 13 residues. Germline CDR1 MNHEY, CDR2 SVGAGI. The CDR3 nucleotides read TGTGCCAGCAGTTACTTAGACGGACAGGGAGAAACCTTC. Its translation is CASSYLDGQGETF.

This chain joins TRBV18 and TRBJ2-3; no clear D gene. The germline V gene encodes CDR1 KGHSH and CDR2 LQKENI. CDR3 length: 11 residues. In DNA, the CDR3 is TGTGGATGCCGGAGCACAGATACGCAGTATTTT. This encodes CGCRSTDTQYF.

CDR3 in amino acids: CASRSTGTSRETQYF. DNA for the CDR3: TGTGCCAGCAGGTCTACCGGGACTAGCCGGGAGACCCAGTACTTC. The chain uses TRBV11-2 and TRBJ2-5; the match to TRBD2 covers 9 bases. The CDR3 has 15 amino acids. The germline CDR1 and CDR2 sequences are SGHAT and FQNNGV. Trimming at V came to 6 bases and at J to 5 bases, leaving 10 bases not matched to a gene.

V gene TRBV4-3 combines with J gene TRBJ2-6; D remains ambiguous. The germline V gene has CDR1 LGHNA and CDR2 YSLEER. This CDR3 spans 14 amino acids. The V gene lost 4 bases and the J gene lost 0 bases, with 4 bases spanning the gap. The CDR3 sequence: CASSLNSGANVLTF. The DNA for the CDR3 is TGCGCCAGCAGCCTCAACTCTGGGGCCAACGTCCTGACTTTC.

CDR3 residues: CAWRTGSRLFF. The CDR3 nucleotides read TGTGCCTGGAGGACAGGGTCCCGTCTGTTTTTT. The genes are TRBV30 and TRBJ1-4, with 7 bases that match TRBD1. The CDR3 consists of 11 residues. Trimming at V came to 3 bases and at J to 14 bases, leaving 6 bases not matched to a gene. CDR1 is GTSNPN and CDR2 is SVGIG in the germline V gene (reference sequence).

The chain combines TRBV7-8 with TRBJ1-4; 9 positions match TRBD1. The CDR3 is 18 residues long. V shed 0 bases and J 6 bases; nucleotides not matched to a gene: 11. The germline gives CDR1 SGHVS, CDR2 FQNEAQ. CDR3 sequence (DNA): TGTGCCAGCAGCTTAGCGCCCCCGGGACAGGGAAAAGATGAAAAACTGTTTTTT. This sequence encodes CASSLAPPGQGKDEKLFF.

V is TRBV5-6 and J is TRBJ1-6; D may be TRBD1 (5 bases). The CDR3 totals 18 residues. Trimming left V 0 bases short and J 0 bases short, with 13 bases between. The germline gives CDR1 SGHDT, CDR2 YYEEEE. The CDR3 DNA reads TGTGCCAGCAGCTTGGTCCAGGGTGGAAGCTCCTATAATTCACCCCTCCACTTT. It encodes CASSLVQGGSSYNSPLHF.

V usage is TRBV3-1 (or the pseudogene TRBV3-2) and J usage is TRBJ2-7; D is unresolved. The germline CDR1 and CDR2 sequences are LGHDT and YNNKEL (reference sequence). The V end lost 4 bases, the J end lost 3 bases, and 13 bases lay between the germline ends. This CDR3 has 14 amino acids. The CDR3 nucleotides read TGTGCCAGCAGCCTTGGGTTGACTTACTACGAGCAGTACTTC. It yields the protein CASSLGLTYYEQYF.

This rearrangement joins TRBV4-2 to TRBJ2-5, with 10 nucleotides matching TRBD2. Germline values: CDR1 LGHNA, CDR2 YNFKEQ. This CDR3 has 16 amino acids. Losses at the gene ends were 3 bases for V and 5 bases for J; bases not matched to a gene: 9. This CDR3 reads CASSQELAGMGETQYF. Written as DNA, the CDR3 is TGTGCCAGCAGCCAGGAACTAGCGGGGATGGGGGAGACCCAGTACTTC.

The V call is TRBV7-8, the J call TRBJ1-2; D remains ambiguous. Trimming shortened V by 5 bases and J by 0 bases, and 16 bases separated the two germline ends. Germline assignment: CDR1 SGHVS and CDR2 FQNEAQ. CDR3 length: 16 amino acids. The CDR3 here is CASSPRVAMTNYGYTF. CDR3 nucleotide sequence: TGTGCCAGCAGCCCCCGGGTGGCGATGACTAACTATGGCTACACCTTC. Full variable domain (missing parts from reference TRBV7-8 and TRBJ1-2): GAGVSQSPRYKVAKRGQDVALRCDPISGHVSLFWYQQALGQGPEFLTYFQNEAQLDKSGLPSDRFFAERPEGSVSTLKIQRTQQEDSAVYLCASSPRVAMTNYGYTFGSGTRLTVV.

This sequence joins TRBV4-2 and TRBJ1-1; unclear D gene. This CDR3 spans 14 amino acids. V was clipped by 7 bases and J by 1 base, with 13 bases between them. Germline assignment: CDR1 LGHNA and CDR2 YNFKEQ. The CDR3 coding sequence is TGTGCCAGCATCTCCCAGGTCGGGAACACTGAAGCTTTCTTT. Protein sequence: CASISQVGNTEAFF.

The chain uses TRBV3-1 (or the pseudogene TRBV3-2) and TRBJ1-6, with TRBD1 as a possible D gene (5 bases). The CDR3 runs 15 residues. Germline V lookup: CDR1 LGHDT, CDR2 YNNKEL (reference sequence). Trimming removed 2 bases from V and 6 bases from J, with 11 bases in between. The CDR3 sequence: CASSQSWGGNSPLHF. DNA for the CDR3: TGTGCCAGCAGCCAAAGCTGGGGGGGTAATTCACCCCTCCACTTT.